This TCR beta chain was captured by sequencing in a study of cytomegalovirus exposure and HLA in healthy donors. General observations from the study: Available immune exposure information was restricted to CMV serostatus only. Later, an analysis found that common viral pathogens appeared to be linked with several of the most significant clusters.

This clone was seen a single time. Its specificity is unknown. The CDR3 length is 13 residues. J was trimmed by 4 bases and V by 6 bases; bases with no gene match: 4. Germline-derived CDR1 and CDR2 are LNHDA and SQIVND (reference sequence). The PCR made use of 60 Vbeta and 13 Jbeta primers. Assay used: immunoSEQ multiplex PCR; TCRdb lists only in-frame clones, some missing. The table has fewer than 250,000 clones, approximately 79% seen once; the top ten hold around 1.8%. The sequenced material came from PBMCs. The genes are TRBV19 and TRBJ2-7; TRBD1 agrees at 9 bases. The sequence came from a man in his late teens or twenties in good health and CMV-seronegative. The CDR3 sequence is CASSPGTGYEQYF. In DNA form, the CDR3 reads TGTGCCAGTAGCCCAGGGACAGGGTACGAGCAGTACTTC.